These T cell receptor beta chains were read from a single sample in a study of OX40 agonist ivuxolimab in advanced cancers. Libraries were prepared by immunoSEQ multiplex PCR; TCRdb keeps only in-frame clonotypes and omits some of them. The data contain about 58,000 clones, 90% to 95% of them singletons. The sequencing here drew on CD4+ or CD8+ T cells sorted from blood, taken in a trial of the OX40 agonist ivuxolimab. These receptors were obtained from an adult with an advanced solid tumor such as melanoma, head and neck, liver or kidney cancer. The CDR3 runs from the conserved cysteine through the conserved F or W. Each record gives: V gene, J gene, CDR3 protein.

v_gene: TRBV7-2; j_gene: TRBJ2-2; CDR3aa: CASSSDSPRELFF
v_gene: TRBV6-6; j_gene: TRBJ2-2; CDR3aa: CASSGGQTNTGELFF
v_gene: TRBV12-5; j_gene: TRBJ1-3; CDR3aa: CASGSGQSSGNTIYF
v_gene: TRBV6-1; j_gene: TRBJ2-3; CDR3aa: CASSATTSGGVTDTQYF
v_gene: TRBV28; j_gene: TRBJ1-2; CDR3aa: CASSSQGIYGYTF
v_gene: TRBV6-1; j_gene: TRBJ1-5; CDR3aa: CASSEAGTGYQPQHF
v_gene: TRBV7-2; j_gene: TRBJ2-3; CDR3aa: CASSLVSGGGTDTQYF
v_gene: TRBV18; j_gene: TRBJ1-5; CDR3aa: CASSPKRDSNQPQHF
v_gene: TRBV28; j_gene: TRBJ1-1; CDR3aa: CASNRGNTEAFF
v_gene: TRBV7-2; j_gene: TRBJ2-3; CDR3aa: CASSPSQGALADTQYF
v_gene: TRBV6-6; j_gene: TRBJ1-6; CDR3aa: CASSAQGARSPLHF
v_gene: TRBV18; j_gene: TRBJ2-7; CDR3aa: CASSPWTGGASYEQYF
v_gene: TRBV7-8; j_gene: TRBJ2-7; CDR3aa: CASSPSTRSYEQYF
v_gene: TRBV10-1; j_gene: TRBJ2-3; CDR3aa: CASSESTWNTDTQYF
v_gene: TRBV5-8; j_gene: TRBJ1-6; CDR3aa: CASSLQVPSASPLHF
v_gene: TRBV18; j_gene: TRBJ1-4; CDR3aa: CASSPSDNEKLFF
v_gene: TRBV5-4; j_gene: TRBJ1-1; CDR3aa: CASSVGRYTEAFF
v_gene: TRBV14; j_gene: TRBJ1-1; CDR3aa: CASSYRQGPPGNTEAFF
v_gene: TRBV2; j_gene: TRBJ2-7; CDR3aa: CASSKWESGGEQYF
v_gene: TRBV6-5; j_gene: TRBJ2-1; CDR3aa: CASNTGSSYNEQFF
v_gene: TRBV6-5; j_gene: TRBJ1-5; CDR3aa: CASSYLTGAQPQHF
v_gene: TRBV19; j_gene: TRBJ2-1; CDR3aa: CASSRDREIYNEQFF
v_gene: TRBV18; j_gene: TRBJ1-1; CDR3aa: CASSPGQGWHTEAFF
v_gene: TRBV18; j_gene: TRBJ2-2; CDR3aa: CASSPRTSGRGTGELFF
v_gene: TRBV7-2; j_gene: TRBJ2-7; CDR3aa: CASSLDPSEQYF
v_gene: TRBV29-1; j_gene: TRBJ2-1; CDR3aa: CSAGRSNEQFF
v_gene: TRBV2; j_gene: TRBJ2-2; CDR3aa: CASRPQGMYTGELFF
v_gene: TRBV7-2; j_gene: TRBJ1-3; CDR3aa: CASSYSGTGAGNTIYF
v_gene: TRBV5-1; j_gene: TRBJ2-1; CDR3aa: CASSLGASGQALPEQFF
v_gene: TRBV7-2; j_gene: TRBJ2-1; CDR3aa: CASSEGQGNEQFF
v_gene: TRBV2; j_gene: TRBJ1-2; CDR3aa: CASSEATYGYTF
v_gene: TRBV6-6; j_gene: TRBJ1-6; CDR3aa: CASSRAGSRSPLHF
v_gene: TRBV7-3; j_gene: TRBJ2-1; CDR3aa: CASSLSSRNEQFF
v_gene: TRBV5-4; j_gene: TRBJ2-6; CDR3aa: CASSFQVSSGANVLTF
v_gene: TRBV6-7; j_gene: TRBJ2-3; CDR3aa: CASSYPNRGLPDTQYF
v_gene: TRBV5-1; j_gene: TRBJ1-4; CDR3aa: CASSLVVGEANEKLFF
v_gene: TRBV2; j_gene: TRBJ2-5; CDR3aa: CASNEGQETQYF